This TCR beta chain was profiled in a study of blood T cell repertoires in COVID-19. From germline, CDR1 is MNHEY and CDR2 SVGAGI. The CDR3 runs to 12 residues. The V end was cut by 0 bases, the J end by 10 bases, with 4 bases between. Clones were sequenced by immunoSEQ multiplex PCR, and TCRdb holds only the in-frame ones, with some missing. The sample has 250,000 or so clones, approximately 89% seen once. The rearrangement links TRBV6-5 to TRBJ1-6; no clear D gene. This receptor was identified in a woman aged 30 to 39 with COVID-19, enrolled during active disease. The sample consisted of peripheral blood. CDR3 nucleotides: TGTGCCAGCAGTTACTCGGGCTCACCCCTCCACTTT. Translating gives CASSYSGSPLHF.